This TCR beta chain was captured by sequencing in a study of T cell repertoires in cytomegalovirus infection. Overall study results and limits: The cumulative frequency of public TCR beta families identified carriers of CMV plus the relevant HLA.

TCRdb re-called the reads through MiXCR, storing one row per CDR3 protein. The data show 80,000 to 95,000 distinct CDR3 sequences, about 31% seen once. This clonotype came up many times. Its specificity is not known. The V segment lost 2 bases and the J segment 5 bases; nucleotides outside the gene matches: 7. This CDR3 has 16 residues. CDR1 is ENHRY, CDR2 SYGVKD, per germline. The source is a human donor in good health (CMV status not recorded). Some clones in this sample may be carry-over from other donors' samples. The chain carries TRBV10-3 and TRBJ1-5; 9 nucleotides line up with TRBD1. Source: CD8+ T cells from cultured PBMCs, taken from culture after CMV antigen stimulation. The CDR3 DNA sequence: TGTGCCATCAGTGAGCCCGGGACAGGGAGGGATCAGCCCCAGCATTTT. Translation: CAISEPGTGRDQPQHF.